These 7 T cell receptor beta chains originate from one sample sequenced in a study of siplizumab effects on memory and regulatory T cells. The method was immunoSEQ multiplex PCR; TCRdb's version includes in-frame clones alone and lacks a portion of them. The table has tens of thousands of clones, roughly 94% seen once. Sequenced material: non-Treg CD4+ T cells sorted from blood. All receptors come from a human donor in good health.

The CDR3 DNA reads as TGCGCCAGCAGCTTGTACAGGGCCGAGACAATGAGCATGAGAGAGCAGTTCTTC. Protein sequence: CASSLYRAETMSMREQFF. The V call is TRBV5-1, the J call TRBJ2-1; a weak D match, TRBD1 (6 bases). V was trimmed by 1 base and J by 10 bases, leaving 27 bases between them. Germline CDR1 SGHRS, CDR2 YFSETQ. The CDR3 contains 18 residues.

This chain connects TRBV18 to TRBJ2-2; D not resolved. Germline CDR1 reads KGHSH; CDR2 reads LQKENI. CDR3 length: 11 amino acids. Deletions cut 6 bases from V and 3 bases from J, with 2 bases between. The CDR3: CASSYTGELFF. CDR3 sequence (DNA): TGTGCCAGCTCGTACACCGGGGAGCTGTTTTTT. Full variable domain (rest looked up from reference TRBV18 and TRBJ2-2): NAGVMQNPRHLVRRRGQEARLRCSPMKGHSHVYWYRQLPEEGLKFMVYLQKENIIDESGMPKERFSAEFPKEGPSILRIQQVVRGDSAAYFCASSYTGELFFGEGSRLTVL.

The chain couples TRBV6-5 to TRBJ1-6, with 7 bases fitting TRBD1. CDR1 and CDR2 from the germline V gene are MNHEY and SVGAGI. CDR3 length equals 13 residues. The junction had 5 bases not matched to a gene; V was cut back by 5 bases and J by 10 bases. The CDR3 spells CASSHGTASPLHF. CDR3 bases: TGTGCCAGCAGTCACGGGACAGCATCACCCCTCCACTTT.

This clone occurred once. The chain links TRBV30 to TRBJ2-2; D remains unclear. Germline assignment: CDR1 GTSNPN and CDR2 SVGIG (reference sequence). V was clipped by 4 bases and J by 6 bases, with 12 bases between them. The CDR3 totals 13 residues. The DNA of the CDR3 is TGTGCCTGGACTAGATTGTTGGCCGGGGAGCTGTTTTTT. This codes for CAWTRLLAGELFF.

The chain uses TRBV6-6 and TRBJ1-5; no clear D gene. Germline V gene sequence: CDR1 MNHNY, CDR2 SVGAGI (reference sequence). This CDR3 spans 13 amino acids. V was pared by 6 bases and J by 7 bases, with 13 bases between. CDR3 sequence: CASSPGRRQPQHF. CDR3 sequence (DNA): TGTGCCAGCAGCCCCGGACGTCGACAGCCCCAGCATTTT.

The rearrangement joins TRBV7-9 to TRBJ2-3; 10 bases are shared with TRBD2. Germline values: CDR1 SEHNR, CDR2 FQNEAQ (reference sequence). The CDR3 covers 15 residues. The V and J ends lost 2 bases and 5 bases, in that order; junction bases with no gene match: 4. CDR3 loop: CASSLTSGRGDTQYF. CDR3 coding DNA: TGTGCCAGCAGCTTAACCAGCGGGAGGGGAGATACGCAGTATTTT.

CDR3 DNA sequence: TGTGCCAGCAGCTTGGCCGGTATAGGGGACACAGATACGCAGTATTTT. Its protein is CASSLAGIGDTDTQYF. The chain joins TRBV5-4 to TRBJ2-3; tentatively, D is TRBD1 (5 bases). The CDR3 totals 16 residues. Germline values: CDR1 SGHNT, CDR2 YYREEE (reference sequence). V was pared by 0 bases and J by 2 bases, with 13 bases between.